These T cell receptor beta chains were read from a single sample in a study of cytotoxic CD8 clonotypes in ibrutinib-treated CLL. Only in-frame clones appear in the TCRdb table, and some are missing; sequencing was by immunoSEQ multiplex PCR. The sample comprises fewer than 25,000 clones, 65% to 75% of which are singletons, and more than 25% rests with the top ten. The sample in question was PBMCs, obtained after 24 months of ibrutinib treatment. The receptors stem from a human donor with chronic lymphocytic leukemia. CDR3s include the opening cysteine and the closing phenylalanine or tryptophan. The order of the fields is clone size, V gene, J gene, D gene, CDR3 protein, CDR3 DNA. The D gene is left open where the match is weak. The size of a clone is reported for some rows only, either as once, few or many, or as a class for expanded clones.

-	TRBV19	TRBJ1-2	-	CASSILRENYGYTF	TGTGCCAGTAGTATACTGAGGGAAAACTATGGCTACACCTTC
once	TRBV29-1	TRBJ1-2	-	CSVEGAYYGYTF	TGCAGCGTCGAGGGAGCCTACTATGGCTACACCTTC
few	TRBV19	TRBJ1-1	-	CASSHGRVGNTEAFF	TGTGCCAGTAGCCATGGGAGGGTCGGGAACACTGAAGCTTTCTTT
-	TRBV7-8	TRBJ1-5	TRBD1	CASSLEYRGNQPQHF	TGTGCCAGCAGCTTAGAATACAGGGGAAATCAGCCCCAGCATTTT
few	TRBV29-1	TRBJ1-2	TRBD1	CSVGGTGDIGYTF	TGCAGCGTGGGCGGGACAGGGGATATAGGCTACACCTTC
-	TRBV5-4	TRBJ1-5	-	CASSVGSQPQHF	TGTGCCAGCAGCGTGGGGAGTCAGCCCCAGCATTTT
-	TRBV19	TRBJ2-1	TRBD1	CASSIQGAEQFF	TGTGCCAGTAGTATACAGGGGGCTGAGCAGTTCTTC
few	TRBV29-1	TRBJ1-4	-	CSVGGGSGNEKLFF	TGCAGCGTTGGGGGGGGCTCAGGGAATGAAAAACTGTTTTTT
-	TRBV4-2	TRBJ1-1	-	CASSYRPMREGSTEAFF	TGTGCCAGCAGCTACCGGCCGATGAGGGAGGGAAGCACTGAAGCTTTCTTT
-	TRBV5-4	TRBJ2-5	-	CASSFDRQETQYF	TGTGCCAGCAGCTTCGACAGACAAGAGACCCAGTACTTC
few	TRBV7-3	TRBJ1-1	-	CASSLVSTEAFF	TGTGCCAGCAGCTTAGTGAGTACTGAAGCTTTCTTT
-	TRBV7-9	TRBJ1-1	TRBD1	CASSSRGREAFF	TGTGCCAGCAGCTCCAGGGGGCGGGAAGCTTTCTTT
few	TRBV5-1	TRBJ1-4	-	CASSPRGAFEEKLFF	TGCGCCAGCAGCCCCCGTGGGGCGTTTGAAGAAAAACTGTTTTTT
-	TRBV5-1	TRBJ2-5	TRBD1	CASTGQGFEETQYF	TGCGCCAGCACGGGACAGGGTTTTGAAGAGACCCAGTACTTC
-	TRBV5-5	TRBJ1-1	-	CASSPRSTEAFF	TGTGCCAGCAGCCCCCGTAGCACTGAAGCTTTCTTT
-	TRBV19	TRBJ2-1	TRBD1	CASSIVLGRQGGDEQFF	TGTGCCAGTAGTATAGTATTAGGGCGACAGGGTGGCGATGAGCAGTTCTTC
-	TRBV18	TRBJ2-1	TRBD2	CASSPSGGYEQFF	TGTGCCAGCTCGCCTAGCGGGGGGTATGAGCAGTTCTTC
-	TRBV30	TRBJ2-7	-	CAWRGDKYEQYF	TGTGCCTGGAGGGGGGACAAATACGAGCAGTACTTC
few	TRBV7-9	TRBJ2-3	TRBD2	CASSPSQRDPSNTQYF	TGTGCCAGCAGCCCATCCCAGCGGGACCCCTCAAATACGCAGTATTTT
-	TRBV5-4	TRBJ1-5	-	CASSLDPFGNQPQHF	TGTGCCAGCAGCCTGGACCCTTTTGGCAATCAGCCCCAGCATTTT
-	TRBV5-6	TRBJ2-5	-	CASSLRTGETQYF	TGTGCCAGCAGCTTGCGCACGGGGGAGACCCAGTACTTC
few	TRBV5-1	TRBJ1-3	TRBD1	CASSLEGTASSGNTIYF	TGCGCCAGCAGCTTGGAGGGGACAGCCAGCTCTGGAAACACCATATATTTT
-	TRBV5-1	TRBJ1-1	TRBD1	CASSLGQGAGTEAFF	TGCGCCAGCAGCTTGGGGCAGGGGGCGGGAACTGAAGCTTTCTTT
medium-sized	TRBV4-1	TRBJ1-3	TRBD1	CASSPRQGSGNTIYF	TGCGCCAGCAGCCCCCGACAGGGCTCTGGAAACACCATATATTTT
-	TRBV5-1	TRBJ2-7	-	CASSLATGEQYF	TGCGCCAGCAGCTTGGCCACTGGCGAGCAGTACTTC
few	TRBV25-1	TRBJ1-3	-	CASTPQFAGNTIYF	TGTGCCAGCACCCCACAGTTTGCTGGAAACACCATATATTTT
once	TRBV6-1	TRBJ2-7	TRBD2	CASRPSGEYEQYF	TGTGCCAGCAGGCCTAGCGGGGAATACGAGCAGTACTTC
-	TRBV5-6	TRBJ2-3	-	CASSNTDTQYF	TGTGCCAGCAGCAACACAGATACGCAGTATTTT
-	TRBV27	TRBJ1-2	TRBD1	CASSDSGTGLYGYTF	TGTGCCAGCAGTGATTCCGGGACAGGGCTATATGGCTACACCTTC
-	TRBV7-9	TRBJ1-1	TRBD1	CASSLSRTGTLSDTEAFF	TGTGCCAGCAGCTTATCGAGGACAGGGACCCTCTCGGACACTGAAGCTTTCTTT
-	TRBV15	TRBJ2-7	TRBD1	CATSRDTGTGINEQYF	TGTGCCACCAGCAGAGATACAGGGACAGGGATCAACGAGCAGTACTTC
-	TRBV5-1	TRBJ2-2	-	CASSYSNGELFF	TGCGCCAGCAGCTACAGTAACGGGGAGCTGTTTTTT
-	TRBV11-2	TRBJ2-1	TRBD2	CASSLEPSGVNEQFF	TGTGCCAGCAGCTTAGAACCTAGCGGGGTAAATGAGCAGTTCTTC
few	TRBV7-6	TRBJ1-6	-	CASSSYRSRNSPLHF	TGTGCCAGCAGCAGCTACAGGAGCCGTAATTCACCCCTCCACTTT
-	TRBV4-2	TRBJ2-5	TRBD2	CASSQETSGGLIATQYF	TGTGCCAGCAGCCAAGAGACTAGCGGAGGGCTAATCGCGACCCAGTACTTC
-	TRBV7-6	TRBJ1-1	-	CASSLRWNTEAFF	TGTGCCAGCAGCTTACGCTGGAACACTGAAGCTTTCTTT
-	TRBV7-9	TRBJ1-4	TRBD1	CASSVRRGQGIATNEKLFF	TGTGCCAGCAGCGTCCGCAGGGGACAGGGAATCGCAACTAATGAAAAACTGTTTTTT